This T cell receptor beta chain was documented in a study of early T cells in non-severe SARS-CoV-2 infection. Study-level background: Sequencing was performed on bulk RNA from unsorted whole blood, leaving chains unpaired.

Whole-study findings and limits: The VDJdb matching leaned toward anti-spike CD8 responses and overlooked private and CD4 specificities.

In the case of this clonotype: The antigen is not known. An end of the junction does not agree with germline; a read error may underlie this.

CDR1 is SGHDN, CDR2 FVKESK, per germline. The length of the CDR3 is 16 residues. TCRdb independently ran MiXCR on the 5' RACE reads; one entry per CDR3 protein. The repertoire includes more than 95,000 distinct CDR3 sequences, about 10% of them detected once, and approximately 4.7% sits in the top ten. This clonotype originated in an adult who was a healthcare worker with PCR-confirmed SARS-CoV-2 infection or an uninfected control (not recorded which). The chain uses TRBV14 and TRBJ2-1; D possibly matches TRBD1 or TRBD2 (7 bases each). The sample was whole blood, taken at baseline. This chain's CDR3 is CASSQDRDRDYDEQFF. The CDR3 nucleotides are TGTGCCAGCAGCCAAGATCGCGACAGGGACTACGATGAGCAGTTCTTC.